The clone carrying this T cell receptor beta chain was counted a few times. No antigen is known for it. The TCR library protocol was used to attach unique molecular identifiers. These identifiers were attached to individual cDNA molecules. TCRdb reprocessed the 5' RACE reads with MiXCR, giving one entry per CDR3 protein. Altogether 99,000 or so distinct CDR3 sequences are present, roughly 17% being singletons, with the ten largest covering around 1.3%. The data stem from a study of early T cells in non-severe SARS-CoV-2 infection. Study-wide findings and caveats: Anti-spike CD8 responses were favored in VDJdb matching, and private and CD4 specificities were missed.

The CDR3 consists of 15 residues. The V gene end was trimmed by 8 bases and the J gene end by 4 bases; junction bases not matched to a gene: 10. Germline CDR1 SQVTM, CDR2 ANQGSEA. Input material: whole blood. The receptor was isolated from an adult who was a healthcare worker with PCR-confirmed SARS-CoV-2 infection or an uninfected control (not recorded which). The chain employs TRBV29-1 and TRBJ2-1, with TRBD2 identical over 11 bases. CDR3 protein: CSFFRLAGSYNEQFF. DNA for the CDR3: TGCAGCTTCTTCCGACTAGCGGGGAGTTACAATGAGCAGTTCTTC.